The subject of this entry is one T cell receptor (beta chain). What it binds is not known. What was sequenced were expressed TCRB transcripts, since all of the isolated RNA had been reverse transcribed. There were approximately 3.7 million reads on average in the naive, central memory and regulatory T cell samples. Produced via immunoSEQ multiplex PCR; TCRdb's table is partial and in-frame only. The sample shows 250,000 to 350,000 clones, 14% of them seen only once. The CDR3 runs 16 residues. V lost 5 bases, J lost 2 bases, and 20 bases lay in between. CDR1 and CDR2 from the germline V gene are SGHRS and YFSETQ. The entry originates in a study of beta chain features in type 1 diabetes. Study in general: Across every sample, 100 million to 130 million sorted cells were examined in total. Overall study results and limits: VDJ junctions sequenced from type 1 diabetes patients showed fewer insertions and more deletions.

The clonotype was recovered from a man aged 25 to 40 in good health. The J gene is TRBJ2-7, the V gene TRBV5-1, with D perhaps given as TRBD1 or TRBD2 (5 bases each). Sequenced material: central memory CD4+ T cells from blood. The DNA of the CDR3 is TGCGCCAGCAGTTCCGGACCGGTTGGGGGTACCTACGAGCAGTACTTC. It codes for CASSSGPVGGTYEQYF.